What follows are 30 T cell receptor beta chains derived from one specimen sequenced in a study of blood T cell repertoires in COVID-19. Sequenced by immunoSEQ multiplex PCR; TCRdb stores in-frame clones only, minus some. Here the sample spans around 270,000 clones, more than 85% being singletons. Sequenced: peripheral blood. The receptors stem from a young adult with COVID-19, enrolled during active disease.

CDR3 loop: CASSHRTGGFETQYF. In DNA, the CDR3 is TGTGCCAGCAGCCATCGGACAGGGGGCTTCGAGACCCAGTACTTC. This chain uses TRBV5-6 with TRBJ2-5; 11 bases align to TRBD1. The CDR3 runs 15 residues. In germline, CDR1 is SGHDT, CDR2 YYEEEE. V lost 4 bases, J lost 5 bases, and 7 bases stayed unmatched.

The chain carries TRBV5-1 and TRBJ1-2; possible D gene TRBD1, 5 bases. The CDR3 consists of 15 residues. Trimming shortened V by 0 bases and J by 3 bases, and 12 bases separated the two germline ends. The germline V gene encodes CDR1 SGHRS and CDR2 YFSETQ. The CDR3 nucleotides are TGCGCCAGCAGCTTGGGGCAGGGTAATGACTATGGCTACACCTTC. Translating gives CASSLGQGNDYGYTF.

The CDR3 sequence is CASGRPAGYNEQFF. The DNA for the CDR3 is TGTGCGAGCGGTCGTCCAGCGGGATACAATGAGCAGTTCTTC. The chain combines TRBV7-9 with TRBJ2-1, with 7 nucleotides matching TRBD2. The CDR3 extends over 14 amino acids. The germline CDR1 and CDR2 sequences are SEHNR and FQNEAQ (reference sequence).

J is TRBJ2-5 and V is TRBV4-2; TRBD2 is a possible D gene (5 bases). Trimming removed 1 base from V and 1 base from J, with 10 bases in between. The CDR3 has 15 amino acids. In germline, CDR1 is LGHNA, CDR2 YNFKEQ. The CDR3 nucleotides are TGTGCCAGCAGCCAAGGTGGACTGACCCAAGAGACCCAGTACTTC. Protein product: CASSQGGLTQETQYF.

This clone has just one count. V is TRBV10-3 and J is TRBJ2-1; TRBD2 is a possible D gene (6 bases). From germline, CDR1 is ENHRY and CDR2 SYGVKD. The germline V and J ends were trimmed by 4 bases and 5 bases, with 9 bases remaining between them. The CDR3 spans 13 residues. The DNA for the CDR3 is TGTGCCATCAGTGTAACTAGCAACAATGAGCAGTTCTTC. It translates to CAISVTSNNEQFF.

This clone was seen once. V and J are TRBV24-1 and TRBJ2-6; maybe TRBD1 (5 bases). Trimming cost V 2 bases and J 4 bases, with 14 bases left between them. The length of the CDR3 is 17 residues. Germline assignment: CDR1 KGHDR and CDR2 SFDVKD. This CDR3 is CATSDSVGVTGANVLTF. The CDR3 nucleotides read TGTGCCACCAGTGATTCCGTAGGGGTTACGGGGGCCAACGTCCTGACTTTC.

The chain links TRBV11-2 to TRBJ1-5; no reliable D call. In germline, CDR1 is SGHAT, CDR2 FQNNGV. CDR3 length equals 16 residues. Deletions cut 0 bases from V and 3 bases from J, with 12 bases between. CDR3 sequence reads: CASSLDGQDFNQPQHF. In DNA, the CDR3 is TGTGCCAGCAGCTTAGATGGTCAGGACTTCAATCAGCCCCAGCATTTT.

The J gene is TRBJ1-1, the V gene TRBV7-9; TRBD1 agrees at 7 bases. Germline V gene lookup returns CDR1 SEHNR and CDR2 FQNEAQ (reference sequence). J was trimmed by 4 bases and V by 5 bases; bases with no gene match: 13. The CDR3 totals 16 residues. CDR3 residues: CASSPARRGVVTEAFF. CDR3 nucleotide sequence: TGTGCCAGCAGCCCAGCGCGCAGGGGGGTAGTCACTGAAGCTTTCTTT. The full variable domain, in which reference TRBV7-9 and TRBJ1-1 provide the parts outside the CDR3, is DTGVSQNPRHKITKRGQNVTFRCDPISEHNRLYWYRQTLGQGPEFLTYFQNEAQLEKSRLLSDRFSAERPKGSFSTLEIQRTEQGDSAMYLCASSPARRGVVTEAFFGQGTRLTVV.

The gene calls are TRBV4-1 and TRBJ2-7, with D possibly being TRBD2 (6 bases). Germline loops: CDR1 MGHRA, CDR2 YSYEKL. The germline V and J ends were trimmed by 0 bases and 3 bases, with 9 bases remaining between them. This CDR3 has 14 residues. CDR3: CASSQDGGDYEQYF. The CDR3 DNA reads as TGCGCCAGCAGCCAAGACGGGGGTGACTACGAGCAGTACTTC.

In DNA, the CDR3 is TGTGCCAGCAGCGACAGGGGGCTTGCGGTTGAGCAGTTCTTC. This encodes CASSDRGLAVEQFF. The rearrangement uses TRBV7-2 and TRBJ2-1, with 10 bases aligning to TRBD1. The germline gives CDR1 SGHTA, CDR2 FQGNSA. The CDR3 covers 14 residues. With 5 bases clipped from V and 9 bases from J, the junction kept 7 bases outside the gene matches.

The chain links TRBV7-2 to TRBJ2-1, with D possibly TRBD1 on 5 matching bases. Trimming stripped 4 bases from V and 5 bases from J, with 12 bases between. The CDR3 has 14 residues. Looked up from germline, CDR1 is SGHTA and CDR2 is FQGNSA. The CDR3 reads CASSSPRGNNEQFF. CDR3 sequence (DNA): TGTGCCAGCAGCTCCCCAAGGGGTAACAATGAGCAGTTCTTC.

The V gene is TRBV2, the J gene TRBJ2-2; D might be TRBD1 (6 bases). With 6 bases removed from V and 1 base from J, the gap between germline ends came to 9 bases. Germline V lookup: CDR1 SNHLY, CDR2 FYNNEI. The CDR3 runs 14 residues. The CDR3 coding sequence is TGTGCCAGCAGCAAGACAGGGAACACCGGGGAGCTGTTTTTT. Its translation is CASSKTGNTGELFF.

CDR3 sequence: CASSYVTGQPQHF. Written as DNA, the CDR3 is TGTGCCAGCAGTTACGTAACCGGGCAGCCCCAGCATTTT. The chain combines TRBV6-5 with TRBJ1-5; no clear D. The germline gives CDR1 MNHEY, CDR2 SVGAGI. Trimming removed 2 bases at V and 7 bases at J, with 9 bases between. This CDR3 has 13 residues.

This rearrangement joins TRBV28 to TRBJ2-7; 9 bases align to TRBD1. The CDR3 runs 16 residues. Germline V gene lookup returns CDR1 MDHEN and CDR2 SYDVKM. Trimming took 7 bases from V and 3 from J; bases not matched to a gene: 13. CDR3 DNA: TGTGCCAGCATCGACCGCTTGGGGGGACAGGGCTACGAGCAGTACTTC. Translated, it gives CASIDRLGGQGYEQYF.

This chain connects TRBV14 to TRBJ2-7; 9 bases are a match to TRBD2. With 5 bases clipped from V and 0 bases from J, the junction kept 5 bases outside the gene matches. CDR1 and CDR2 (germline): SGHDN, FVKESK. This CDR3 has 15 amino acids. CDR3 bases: TGTGCCAGCAGCAGGGTACTAGCGGGCTCCTACGAGCAGTACTTC. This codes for CASSRVLAGSYEQYF.

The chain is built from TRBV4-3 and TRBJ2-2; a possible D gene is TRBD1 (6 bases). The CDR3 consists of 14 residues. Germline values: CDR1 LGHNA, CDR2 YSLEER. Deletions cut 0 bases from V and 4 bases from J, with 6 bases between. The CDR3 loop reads CASSQEQGTGELFF. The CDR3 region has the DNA TGCGCCAGCAGCCAAGAACAGGGCACCGGGGAGCTGTTTTTT.

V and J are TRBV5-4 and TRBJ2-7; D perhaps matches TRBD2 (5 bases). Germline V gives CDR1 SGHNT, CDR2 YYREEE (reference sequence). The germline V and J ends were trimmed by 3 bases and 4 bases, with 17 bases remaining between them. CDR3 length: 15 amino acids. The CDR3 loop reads CASSSPGEGPYEQYF. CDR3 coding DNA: TGTGCCAGCAGCTCCCCCGGTGAGGGTCCTTACGAGCAGTACTTC.

CDR3 DNA sequence: TGCGCCAGCAGCCACTTACTAGCGGTCACAGATACGCAGTATTTT. Translated, it gives CASSHLLAVTDTQYF. The rearrangement joins TRBV4-1 to TRBJ2-3, with 8 bases lining up with TRBD2. Per germline, CDR1 MGHRA and CDR2 YSYEKL. Trimming cost V 3 bases and J 2 bases; bases outside gene matches: 4. The CDR3 spans 15 residues.

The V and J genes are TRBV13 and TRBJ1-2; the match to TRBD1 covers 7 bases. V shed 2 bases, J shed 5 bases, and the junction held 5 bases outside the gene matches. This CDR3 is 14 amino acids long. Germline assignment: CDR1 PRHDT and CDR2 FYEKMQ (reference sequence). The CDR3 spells CASSLLTGYYGYTF. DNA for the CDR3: TGTGCCAGCAGCTTATTGACAGGGTATTATGGCTACACCTTC.

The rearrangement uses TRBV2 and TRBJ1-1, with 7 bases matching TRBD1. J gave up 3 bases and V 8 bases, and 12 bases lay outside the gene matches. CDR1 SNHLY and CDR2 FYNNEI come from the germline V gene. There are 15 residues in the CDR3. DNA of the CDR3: TGTGCCAGCGGAGGTCTCAGGGGGTTAGACACTGAAGCTTTCTTT. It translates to CASGGLRGLDTEAFF.

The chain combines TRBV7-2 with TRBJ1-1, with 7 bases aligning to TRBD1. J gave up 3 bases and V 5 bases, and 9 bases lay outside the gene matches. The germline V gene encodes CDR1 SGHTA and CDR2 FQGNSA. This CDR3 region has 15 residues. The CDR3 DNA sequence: TGTGCCAGCAGCCTTAGACCAGACAGGGACACTGAAGCTTTCTTT. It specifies CASSLRPDRDTEAFF.

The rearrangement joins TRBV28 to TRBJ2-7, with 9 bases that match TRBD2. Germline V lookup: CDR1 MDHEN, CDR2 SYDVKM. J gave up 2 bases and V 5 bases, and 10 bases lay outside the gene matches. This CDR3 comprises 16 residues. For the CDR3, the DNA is TGTGCCAGCAGTGCGCGTAGCGGGGGTCTTACCTACGAGCAGTACTTC. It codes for CASSARSGGLTYEQYF.

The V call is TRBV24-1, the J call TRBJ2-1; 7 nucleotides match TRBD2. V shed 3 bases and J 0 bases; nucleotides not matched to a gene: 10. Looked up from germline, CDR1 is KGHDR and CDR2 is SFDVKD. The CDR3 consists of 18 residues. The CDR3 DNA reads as TGTGCCACCAGTGATAGAGGACTAGGCCATAGCTCCTACAATGAGCAGTTCTTC. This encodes CATSDRGLGHSSYNEQFF.

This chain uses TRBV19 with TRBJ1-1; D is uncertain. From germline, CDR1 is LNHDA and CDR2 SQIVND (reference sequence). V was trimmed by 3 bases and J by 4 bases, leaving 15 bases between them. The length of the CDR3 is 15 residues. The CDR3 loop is CASSIGVTIGTEAFF. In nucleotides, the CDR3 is TGTGCCAGTAGTATCGGGGTGACTATAGGCACTGAAGCTTTCTTT.

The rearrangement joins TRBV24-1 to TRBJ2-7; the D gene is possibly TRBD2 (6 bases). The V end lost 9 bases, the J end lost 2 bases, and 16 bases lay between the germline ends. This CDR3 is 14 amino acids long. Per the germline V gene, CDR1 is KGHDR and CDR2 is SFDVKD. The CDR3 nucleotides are TGTGCCACCCGCGCCACTAGCCCGCCCTACGAGCAGTACTTC. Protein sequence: CATRATSPPYEQYF.

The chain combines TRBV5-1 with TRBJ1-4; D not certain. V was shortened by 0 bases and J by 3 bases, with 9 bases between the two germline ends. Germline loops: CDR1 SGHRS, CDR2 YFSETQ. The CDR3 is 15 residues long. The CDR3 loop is CASSLAGGSNEKLFF. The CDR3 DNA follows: TGCGCCAGCAGCTTGGCCGGAGGGTCTAATGAAAAACTGTTTTTT.

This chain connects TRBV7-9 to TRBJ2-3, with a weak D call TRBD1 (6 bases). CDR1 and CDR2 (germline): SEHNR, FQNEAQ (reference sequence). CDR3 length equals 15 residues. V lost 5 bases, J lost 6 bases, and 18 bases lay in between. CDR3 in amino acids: CASSPGTHNGDTQYF. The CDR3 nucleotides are TGTGCCAGCAGCCCTGGGACACACAATGGCGATACGCAGTATTTT.

This CDR3 is CASSYVGRAGEKLFF. The CDR3 DNA is TGTGCCAGCAGTTACGTGGGCCGGGCGGGGGAAAAACTGTTTTTT. The chain has TRBV6-5 and TRBJ1-4; D not certain. Between the trimmed V and J ends, which lost 2 bases and 8 bases, there was a span of 15 bases. This CDR3 is built from 15 residues. Germline CDR1 and CDR2: MNHEY and SVGAGI.

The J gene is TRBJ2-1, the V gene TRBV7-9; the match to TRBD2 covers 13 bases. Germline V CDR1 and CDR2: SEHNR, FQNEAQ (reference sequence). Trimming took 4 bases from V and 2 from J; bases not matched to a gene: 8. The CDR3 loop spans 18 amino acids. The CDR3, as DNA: TGTGCCAGCAGCTCCCCGACTAGCGGGAGGTGGGCCTACAATGAGCAGTTCTTC. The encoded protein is CASSSPTSGRWAYNEQFF.

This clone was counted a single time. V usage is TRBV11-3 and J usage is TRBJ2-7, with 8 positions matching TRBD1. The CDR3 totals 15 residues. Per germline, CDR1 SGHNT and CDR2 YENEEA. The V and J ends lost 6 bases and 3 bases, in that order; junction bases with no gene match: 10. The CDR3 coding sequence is TGTGCCAGCAGTCCAGGACAGGGAAGAAGCTACGAGCAGTACTTC. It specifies CASSPGQGRSYEQYF.